This T cell receptor (beta chain) derives from a study of shared clonotypes between healthy human individuals. Turning to the study itself: CD8 memory received one plate per donor, CD8 naive two, CD4 memory three and CD4 naive three.

Of note for this clone: No antigen is known for it.

The CDR3 length is 18 residues. V dropped 0 bases and J dropped 2; count of bases not matched to a gene: 6. CDR1 and CDR2 from the germline V gene are LGHNA and YNFKEQ. Donors were healthy HIV-negative adults without recent acute infections or vaccinations. Profiling relied on immunoSEQ multiplex PCR, and the TCRdb table lists in-frame clones only, not all of them. This table has roughly 660,000 clones, less than 95% appearing once. General observations from the study: A reduction in generation probabilities was seen for non-shared clonotypes relative to those shared by all four donors.

Sequenced input: memory CD8+ T cells from PBMCs. Subset denoted: CD45RO+ cells pooled with CCR7-negative TemRA cells. The chain employs TRBV4-2 and TRBJ2-1, with 11 bases lining up with TRBD1. The TCR sequence derives from a man between 18 and 35 years old in good health. Some clones in this sample may be carry-over from other donors' samples. CDR3 sequence: CASSQDFKGQGAYNEQFF. The CDR3 DNA sequence: TGTGCCAGCAGCCAAGATTTTAAGGGACAGGGGGCCTACAATGAGCAGTTCTTC.